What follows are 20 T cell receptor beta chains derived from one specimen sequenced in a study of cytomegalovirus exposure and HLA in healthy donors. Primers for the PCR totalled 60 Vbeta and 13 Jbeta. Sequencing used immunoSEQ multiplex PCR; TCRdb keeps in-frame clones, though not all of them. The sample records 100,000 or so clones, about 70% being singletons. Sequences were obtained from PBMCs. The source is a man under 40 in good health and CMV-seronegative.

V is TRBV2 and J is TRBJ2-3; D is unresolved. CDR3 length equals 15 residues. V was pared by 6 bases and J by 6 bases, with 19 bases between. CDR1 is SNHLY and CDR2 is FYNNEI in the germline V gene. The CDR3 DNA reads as TGTGCCAGCAGGCTAGACGCGGCTAGAACCGATACGCAGTATTTT. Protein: CASRLDAARTDTQYF. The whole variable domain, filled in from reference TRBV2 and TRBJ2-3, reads EPEVTQTPSHQVTQMGQEVILRCVPISNHLYFYWYRQILGQKVEFLVSFYNNEISEKSEIFDDQFSVERPDGSNFTLKIRSTKLEDSAMYFCASRLDAARTDTQYFGPGTRLTVL.

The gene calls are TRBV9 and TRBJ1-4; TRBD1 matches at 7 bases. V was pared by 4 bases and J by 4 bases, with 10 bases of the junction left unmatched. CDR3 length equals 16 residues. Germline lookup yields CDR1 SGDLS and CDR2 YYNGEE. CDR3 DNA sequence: TGTGCCAGCAGCACAAGGGGGGACAGCATTAATGAAAAACTGTTTTTT. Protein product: CASSTRGDSINEKLFF.

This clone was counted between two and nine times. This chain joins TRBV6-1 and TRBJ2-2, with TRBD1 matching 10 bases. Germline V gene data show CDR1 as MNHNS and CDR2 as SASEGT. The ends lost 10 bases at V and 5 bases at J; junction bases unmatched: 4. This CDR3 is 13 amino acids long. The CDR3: CATRGQGTGELFF. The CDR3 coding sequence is TGTGCCACTAGGGGACAGGGGACCGGGGAGCTGTTTTTT.

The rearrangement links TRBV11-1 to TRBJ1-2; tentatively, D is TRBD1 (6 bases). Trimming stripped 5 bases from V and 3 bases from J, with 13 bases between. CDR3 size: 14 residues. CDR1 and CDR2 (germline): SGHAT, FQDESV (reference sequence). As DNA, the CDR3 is TGTGCCAGCAGCCCGCAGGGGAATTACTATGGCTACACCTTC. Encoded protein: CASSPQGNYYGYTF. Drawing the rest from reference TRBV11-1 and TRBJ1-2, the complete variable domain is EAEVAQSPRYKITEKSQAVAFWCDPISGHATLYWYRQILGQGPELLVQFQDESVVDDSQLPKDRFSAERLKGVDSTLKIQPAELGDSAMYLCASSPQGNYYGYTFGSGTRLTVV.

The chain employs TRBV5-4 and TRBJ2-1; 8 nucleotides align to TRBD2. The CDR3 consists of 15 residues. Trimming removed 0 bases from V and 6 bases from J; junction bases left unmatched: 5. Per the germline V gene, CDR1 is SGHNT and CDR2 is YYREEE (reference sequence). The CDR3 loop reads CASSLDGRARNEQFF. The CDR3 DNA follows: TGTGCCAGCAGCTTGGACGGGAGGGCCCGCAATGAGCAGTTCTTC.

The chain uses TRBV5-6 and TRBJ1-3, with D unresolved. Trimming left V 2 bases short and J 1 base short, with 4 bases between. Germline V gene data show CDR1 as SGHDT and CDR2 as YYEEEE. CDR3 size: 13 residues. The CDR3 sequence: CASSFSSGNTIYF. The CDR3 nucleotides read TGTGCCAGCAGCTTCTCTTCTGGAAACACCATATATTTT.

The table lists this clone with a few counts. CDR3 in DNA: TGTGCCAGCAATCTACTCCGGGACAACCCCAATGAGCAGTTCTTC. This gives the protein CASNLLRDNPNEQFF. The V call is TRBV27, the J call TRBJ2-1, with a tentative D call TRBD1 (6 bases). The CDR3 is made up of 15 amino acids. Germline V gene data show CDR1 as MNHEY and CDR2 as SMNVEV (reference sequence). Trimming stripped 7 bases from V and 6 bases from J, with 19 bases between.

CDR3 nucleotide sequence: TGTGCCAGCAGCCGGCCGGGAGGGTCCAACAATGCTTTCTTT. Translating it yields CASSRPGGSNNAFF. The genes are TRBV28 and TRBJ1-1; D remains ambiguous. In germline, CDR1 is MDHEN, CDR2 SYDVKM. The CDR3 length is 14 residues. Trimming stripped 6 bases from V and 11 bases from J, with 22 bases between.

In nucleotides, the CDR3 is TGCGCCAGCAGCTCCGCGGGACAGGGGCAAAACTATGGCTACACCTTC. Its protein is CASSSAGQGQNYGYTF. The chain is built from TRBV5-1 and TRBJ1-2; 10 bases are a match to TRBD1. The CDR3 runs 16 residues. V lost 3 bases, J lost 2 bases, and 7 bases stayed unmatched. Germline values: CDR1 SGHRS, CDR2 YFSETQ.

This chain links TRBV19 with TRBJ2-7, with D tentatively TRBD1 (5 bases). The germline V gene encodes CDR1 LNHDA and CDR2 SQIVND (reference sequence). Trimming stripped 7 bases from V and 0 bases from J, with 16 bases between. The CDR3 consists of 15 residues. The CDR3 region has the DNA TGTGCCAGTACCTACCGGCAGGGAAGCTCCTACGAGCAGTACTTC. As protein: CASTYRQGSSYEQYF.

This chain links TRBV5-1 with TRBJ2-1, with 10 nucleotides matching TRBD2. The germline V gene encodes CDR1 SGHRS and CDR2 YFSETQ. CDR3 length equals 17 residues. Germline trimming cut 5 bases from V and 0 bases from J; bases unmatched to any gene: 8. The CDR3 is CASSRLAGASSYNEQFF. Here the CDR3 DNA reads TGCGCCAGCAGTCGTCTAGCGGGGGCCAGCTCCTACAATGAGCAGTTCTTC.

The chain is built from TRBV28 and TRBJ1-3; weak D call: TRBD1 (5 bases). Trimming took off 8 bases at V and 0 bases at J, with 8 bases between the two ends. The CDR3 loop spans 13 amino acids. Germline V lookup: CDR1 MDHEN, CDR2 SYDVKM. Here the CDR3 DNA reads TGTGCCAGCGGGGCAGGCTCTGGAAACACCATATATTTT. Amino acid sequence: CASGAGSGNTIYF.

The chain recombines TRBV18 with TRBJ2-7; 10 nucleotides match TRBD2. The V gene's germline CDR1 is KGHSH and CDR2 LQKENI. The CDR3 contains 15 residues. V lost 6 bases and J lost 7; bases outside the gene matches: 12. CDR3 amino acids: CASSGRAGGPNEQYF. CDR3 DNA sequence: TGTGCCAGCTCGGGGAGAGCGGGAGGGCCAAATGAGCAGTACTTC.

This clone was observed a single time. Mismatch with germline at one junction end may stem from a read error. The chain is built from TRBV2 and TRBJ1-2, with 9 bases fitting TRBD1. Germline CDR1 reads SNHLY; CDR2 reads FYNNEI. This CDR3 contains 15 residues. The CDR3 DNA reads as TGTGCCAGCACTGAACCGGGACAGGGACACTATGGCTACACCTTC. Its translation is CASTEPGQGHYGYTF. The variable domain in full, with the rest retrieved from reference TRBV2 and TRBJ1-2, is EPEVTQTPSHQVTQMGQEVILRCVPISNHLYFYWYRQILGQKVEFLVSFYNNEISEKSEIFDDQFSVERPDGSNFTLKIRSTKLEDSAMYFCASTEPGQGHYGYTFGSGTRLTVV.

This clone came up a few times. The chain's CDR3 is CASSLDPVSSYEQYF. CDR3 in DNA: TGTGCCAGCAGCTTAGACCCGGTAAGCTCCTACGAGCAGTACTTC. J is TRBJ2-7 and V is TRBV11-1; no clear D gene. V lost 1 base to trimming and J lost 0 bases, with 10 bases between them. The CDR3 runs 15 residues. CDR1 and CDR2 from the germline V gene are SGHAT and FQDESV (reference sequence).

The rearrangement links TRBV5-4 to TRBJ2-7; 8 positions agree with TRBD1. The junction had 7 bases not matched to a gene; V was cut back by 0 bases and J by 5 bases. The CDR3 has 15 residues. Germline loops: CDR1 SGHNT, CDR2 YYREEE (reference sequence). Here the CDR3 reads CASSLVKQGGHEQYF. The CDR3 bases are TGTGCCAGCAGCTTGGTGAAACAGGGGGGCCACGAGCAGTACTTC.

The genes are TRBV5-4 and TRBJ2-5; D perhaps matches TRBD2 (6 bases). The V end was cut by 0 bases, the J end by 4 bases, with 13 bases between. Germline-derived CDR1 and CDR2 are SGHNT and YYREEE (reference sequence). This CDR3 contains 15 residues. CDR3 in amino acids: CASSLGGRTPETQYF. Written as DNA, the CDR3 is TGTGCCAGCAGCTTGGGTGGGAGGACCCCAGAGACCCAGTACTTC.

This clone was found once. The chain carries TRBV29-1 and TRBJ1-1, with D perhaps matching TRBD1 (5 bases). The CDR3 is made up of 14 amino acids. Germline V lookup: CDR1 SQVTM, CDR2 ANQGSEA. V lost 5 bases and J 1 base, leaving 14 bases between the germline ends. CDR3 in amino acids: CSVYSGHPNTEAFF. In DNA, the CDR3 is TGCAGCGTTTACTCCGGACACCCGAACACTGAAGCTTTCTTT.

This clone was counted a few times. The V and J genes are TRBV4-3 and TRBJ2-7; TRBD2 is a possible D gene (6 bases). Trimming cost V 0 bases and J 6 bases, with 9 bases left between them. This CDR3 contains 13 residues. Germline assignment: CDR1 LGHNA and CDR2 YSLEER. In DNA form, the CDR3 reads TGCGCCAGCAGCCAAGATATGGGGGGCGAGCAGTACTTC. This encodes CASSQDMGGEQYF.

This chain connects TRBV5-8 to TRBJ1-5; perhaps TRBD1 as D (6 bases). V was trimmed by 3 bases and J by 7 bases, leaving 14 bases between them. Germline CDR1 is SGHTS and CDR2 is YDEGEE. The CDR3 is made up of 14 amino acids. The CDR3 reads CASSSTGIRQPQHF. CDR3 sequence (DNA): TGTGCCAGCAGCTCCACAGGGATTCGACAGCCCCAGCATTTT. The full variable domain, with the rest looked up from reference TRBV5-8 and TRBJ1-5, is EAGVTQSPTHLIKTRGQQATLRCSPISGHTSVYWYQQALGLGLQFLLWYDEGEERNRGNFPPRFSGRQFPNYSSELNVNALELEDSALYLCASSSTGIRQPQHFGDGTRLSIL.